This entry lists 21 T cell receptor beta chains sequenced from one sample in a study of blood T cell repertoires in COVID-19. Profiled with immunoSEQ multiplex PCR; TCRdb holds only in-frame clones, not every one. The profile shows hundreds of thousands of clones, about 80% of them singletons. Sequenced: peripheral blood. The receptor source for this set is a woman aged 45-60 years with acute or convalescent COVID-19.

The gene calls are TRBV28 and TRBJ1-5; weak D call: TRBD1 (5 bases). The germline V and J ends were trimmed by 1 base and 0 bases, with 13 bases remaining between them. The germline gives CDR1 MDHEN, CDR2 SYDVKM. CDR3 length: 17 residues. CDR3 in DNA: TGTGCCAGCAGTTTATTGAGGACACTCTATAGCAATCAGCCCCAGCATTTT. As protein: CASSLLRTLYSNQPQHF.

The J gene is TRBJ1-5, the V gene TRBV6-5; weak D call: TRBD1 (6 bases). CDR3 length: 15 residues. CDR1 is MNHEY, CDR2 SVGAGI, per germline. Trimming took off 6 bases at V and 2 bases at J, with 14 bases between the two ends. For the CDR3, the DNA is TGTGCCAGCAGGTTGACAGGTGGGGGCAATCAGCCCCAGCATTTT. It encodes CASRLTGGGNQPQHF.

Here the CDR3 reads CASSQDSTSGSTGELFF. The DNA of the CDR3 is TGCGCCAGCAGCCAAGATTCGACTAGCGGGTCCACCGGGGAGCTGTTTTTT. This chain uses TRBV4-1 with TRBJ2-2; 10 nucleotides agree with TRBD2. Germline V gene lookup returns CDR1 MGHRA and CDR2 YSYEKL. J gave up 4 bases and V 0 bases, and 5 bases lay outside the gene matches. The CDR3 is 17 residues long.

The V gene is TRBV30, the J gene TRBJ2-3; tentatively, D is TRBD2 (5 bases). Germline CDR1 and CDR2: GTSNPN and SVGIG (reference sequence). This CDR3 comprises 13 residues. V dropped 2 bases and J dropped 1 base, with 7 bases sitting between them. The CDR3 here is CAWSNGGTDTQYF. The CDR3, as DNA: TGTGCCTGGAGTAACGGGGGCACAGATACGCAGTATTTT. Full variable domain (outside the CDR3, taken from reference TRBV30 and TRBJ2-3): SQTIHQWPATLVQPVGSPLSLECTVEGTSNPNLYWYRQAAGRGLQLLFYSVGIGQISSEVPQNLSASRPQDRQFILSSKKLLLSDSGFYLCAWSNGGTDTQYFGPGTRLTVL.

CDR3 residues: CASSYGGVGTGELFF. As DNA, the CDR3 is TGTGCCAGCAGTTACGGGGGTGTGGGCACCGGGGAGCTGTTTTTT. The genes are TRBV28 and TRBJ2-2; tentatively, D is TRBD2 (6 bases). Germline V lookup: CDR1 MDHEN, CDR2 SYDVKM. V lost 4 bases and J lost 4, with 13 bases in between. This CDR3 has 15 amino acids. Full variable domain (remainder filled in from reference TRBV28 and TRBJ2-2): DVKVTQSSRYLVKRTGEKVFLECVQDMDHENMFWYRQDPGLGLRLIYFSYDVKMKEKGDIPEGYSVSREKKERFSLILESASTNQTSMYLCASSYGGVGTGELFFGEGSRLTVL.

This chain uses TRBV4-3 with TRBJ2-5; 11 bases line up with TRBD2. The CDR3 covers 15 residues. Germline values: CDR1 LGHNA, CDR2 YSLEER. V shed 3 bases and J 5 bases; nucleotides not matched to a gene: 5. The CDR3 region has the DNA TGCGCCAGCAGCCAGGTAGCGGGGGGGCAGGAGACCCAGTACTTC. It specifies CASSQVAGGQETQYF.

The chain employs TRBV27 and TRBJ2-3; D remains unclear. CDR1 MNHEY and CDR2 SMNVEV come from the germline V gene (reference sequence). V lost 4 bases and J lost 2, with 7 bases in between. The CDR3 has 13 amino acids. The CDR3 DNA sequence: TGTGCCAGCAGTTCAGGAACCACAGATACGCAGTATTTT. Its translation: CASSSGTTDTQYF.

The sample holds a few counts of this clone. The chain uses TRBV19 and TRBJ1-3; 7 bases line up with TRBD1. CDR1 and CDR2 (germline): LNHDA, SQIVND (reference sequence). The CDR3 totals 14 residues. V lost 9 bases to trimming and J lost 2 bases; unmatched junction nucleotides: 7. CDR3 protein: CASQQGKTGNTIYF. The CDR3 DNA is TGTGCCAGCCAACAGGGGAAGACTGGAAACACCATATATTTT.

The chain combines TRBV5-1 with TRBJ2-1; 8 bases align to TRBD2. This CDR3 comprises 14 residues. Trimming cost V 1 base and J 8 bases; bases outside gene matches: 5. Germline values: CDR1 SGHRS, CDR2 YFSETQ. The CDR3 region is CASSLLSGSDEQFF. CDR3 bases: TGCGCCAGCAGCTTGCTGAGCGGGAGCGATGAGCAGTTCTTC.

The chain joins TRBV28 to TRBJ2-3; TRBD2 matches 13 bases. The V gene end was trimmed by 6 bases and the J gene end by 6 bases; junction bases not matched to a gene: 6. Germline CDR1 reads MDHEN; CDR2 reads SYDVKM. This CDR3 has 15 amino acids. The CDR3 loop is CASSWGLAGRDTQYF. DNA for the CDR3: TGTGCCAGCAGCTGGGGACTAGCGGGAAGGGATACGCAGTATTTT.

This clone was found a few times. V gene TRBV5-4 combines with J gene TRBJ2-7, with 8 bases that match TRBD1. This CDR3 comprises 14 residues. V was clipped by 0 bases and J by 5 bases; unmatched bases: 4. Germline V gene lookup returns CDR1 SGHNT and CDR2 YYREEE (reference sequence). The CDR3 loop is CASSLGTGSNEQYF. The DNA for the CDR3 is TGTGCCAGCAGCTTGGGGACAGGGAGTAACGAGCAGTACTTC.

The chain carries TRBV2 and TRBJ2-1; TRBD2 aligns across 10 bases. Germline V gene lookup returns CDR1 SNHLY and CDR2 FYNNEI. V lost 10 bases, J lost 3 bases, and 12 bases stayed unmatched. The CDR3 consists of 16 residues. For the CDR3, the DNA is TGTGCCAACGAAAGGGGACGACTAGCGGGCTACAATGAGCAGTTCTTC. This translates into CANERGRLAGYNEQFF.

The genes are TRBV28 and TRBJ2-7; D is perhaps TRBD1 (7 bases). V shed 4 bases and J shed 0 bases, with 10 bases lying between them. Germline V gene lookup returns CDR1 MDHEN and CDR2 SYDVKM. This CDR3 is built from 14 residues. CDR3 protein: CASSSQGGSYEQYF. The CDR3 DNA follows: TGTGCCAGCAGTTCCCAGGGGGGCTCCTACGAGCAGTACTTC.

The chain couples TRBV19 to TRBJ2-1; the match to TRBD2 covers 7 bases. CDR3 length equals 15 residues. The junction had 10 bases not matched to a gene; V was cut back by 4 bases and J by 7 bases. In germline, CDR1 is LNHDA, CDR2 SQIVND (reference sequence). CDR3 in DNA: TGTGCCAGTAGTAGGACGTTTGGGGGGGTTAATGAGCAGTTCTTC. It specifies CASSRTFGGVNEQFF.

This clone was observed a single time. This chain connects TRBV21-1 to TRBJ1-4. TRBV21-1 is a pseudogene segment. This CDR3 comprises 18 residues. DNA for the CDR3: TGTGCCAGCAGCAACGGGGGGCTCGGAAGGCCAACTAATGAAAAACTGTTTTTT. This sequence encodes CASSNGGLGRPTNEKLFF.

The chain has TRBV19 and TRBJ2-6; no firm D call. The V end was cut by 3 bases, the J end by 0 bases, with 12 bases between. This CDR3 comprises 17 residues. Germline V gene sequence: CDR1 LNHDA, CDR2 SQIVND (reference sequence). CDR3 sequence: CASSIFRRSSGANVLTF. The CDR3 DNA sequence: TGTGCCAGTAGTATTTTCCGAAGGAGCTCTGGGGCCAACGTCCTGACTTTC.

The V and J genes are TRBV30 and TRBJ1-6; D perhaps matches TRBD1 (6 bases). V was shortened by 0 bases and J by 3 bases, with 21 bases between the two germline ends. Germline CDR1 is GTSNPN and CDR2 is SVGIG (reference sequence). The CDR3 runs 19 residues. CDR3 DNA sequence: TGTGCCTGGAGTGTACCCCCCAAGACAGGCCCTTACTATAATTCACCCCTCCACTTT. This codes for CAWSVPPKTGPYYNSPLHF.

CDR3: CAGGPGQSIEKLFF. DNA for the CDR3: TGTGCCGGTGGGCCGGGACAGAGTATTGAAAAACTGTTTTTT. V is TRBV6-5 and J is TRBJ1-4, with TRBD1 matching over 7 bases. CDR1 is MNHEY, CDR2 SVGAGI, per germline. The CDR3 loop spans 14 amino acids. V lost 11 bases to trimming and J lost 7 bases; unmatched junction nucleotides: 13.

The J gene is TRBJ1-1, the V gene TRBV5-1; TRBD1 agrees at 8 bases. The CDR3 length is 14 residues. V lost 4 bases, J lost 3 bases, and 5 bases stayed unmatched. CDR1 and CDR2 from the germline V gene are SGHRS and YFSETQ. The CDR3 DNA reads TGCGCCAGCAGCGTGGACAGGGCGGACACTGAAGCTTTCTTT. Translated: CASSVDRADTEAFF.

The chain couples TRBV4-3 to TRBJ1-2; D ambiguous. V was pared by 0 bases and J by 1 base, with 12 bases between. The germline gives CDR1 LGHNA, CDR2 YSLEER. CDR3 length equals 16 residues. In nucleotides, the CDR3 is TGCGCCAGCAGCCAAGAACGACTTAATCTTAACTATGGCTACACCTTC. Its protein product is CASSQERLNLNYGYTF.

The chain combines TRBV30 with TRBJ1-1; the D gene is possibly TRBD1 (5 bases). Trimming shortened V by 2 bases and J by 1 base, and 8 bases separated the two germline ends. Germline CDR1 reads GTSNPN; CDR2 reads SVGIG (reference sequence). This CDR3 contains 13 residues. CDR3 in DNA: TGTGCCTGGAGTACGACAGCGAACACTGAAGCTTTCTTT. It encodes CAWSTTANTEAFF.